These 12 T cell receptor beta chains were sequenced from one sample in a study of T cells after yellow fever vaccination (dated by TCRdb to between 2017 and 2020). The treatment or condition label here, explained by the study, means: live attenuated yellow fever vaccine strain. Library preparation used 5' RACE. The instrument given in TCRdb is Illumina HiSeq 2500. TCRdb reran the public reads through fastp at Q25 and MiXCR, keeping productive beta chains. CDR3 protein sequences are deduplicated, and each keeps its most common genes and DNA. Across this sample there are fewer than 450,000 distinct CDR3 sequences, with approximately 8% seen only once. The top ten hold roughly 15% of the sample. The sequencing used PBMCs, collected approximately 40 days after the first yellow fever vaccination. The receptors were gathered from a man aged 18 to 30 who received the YFV17D yellow fever vaccine.

The V call is TRBV5-1, the J call TRBJ2-1; a possible D gene is TRBD1 (6 bases). The CDR3 has 17 residues. The V and J ends lost 0 bases and 4 bases respectively, with 17 bases between them. Per the germline V gene, CDR1 is SGHRS and CDR2 is YFSETQ. The CDR3 here is CASSLEAGVSSYNEQFF. CDR3 coding DNA: TGCGCCAGCAGCTTGGAAGCAGGGGTCAGTAGTTACAATGAGCAGTTCTTC.

This clonotype has a count of ten or more. The V call is TRBV10-3, the J call TRBJ2-1, with TRBD2 matching 8 bases. Looked up from germline, CDR1 is ENHRY and CDR2 is SYGVKD. V was clipped by 9 bases and J by 9 bases; unmatched bases: 10. The CDR3 contains 13 residues. The CDR3 sequence is CAIGTLAVVEQFF. The CDR3 DNA is TGTGCCATAGGAACACTAGCGGTGGTTGAGCAGTTCTTC.

This rearrangement joins TRBV4-1 to TRBJ2-1; D unresolved. Germline CDR1 is MGHRA and CDR2 is YSYEKL. V lost 1 base, J lost 8 bases, and 18 bases lay in between. This CDR3 has 16 amino acids. CDR3 DNA sequence: TGCGCCAGCAGCCAAGTTCCGGGCAGAGAACGGTATGAGCAGTTCTTC. Protein product: CASSQVPGRERYEQFF.

This clonotype was seen more than once but under ten times. The chain recombines TRBV9 with TRBJ2-2, with D unclear. V gave up 4 bases and J gave up 1 base, with 5 bases separating them. Germline V gene data show CDR1 as SGDLS and CDR2 as YYNGEE. The CDR3 runs to 13 residues. The CDR3 DNA follows: TGTGCCAGCAGCACCTGGAACACCGGGGAGCTGTTTTTT. Its translation: CASSTWNTGELFF.

This clonotype has at least ten counts. The rearrangement links TRBV7-9 to TRBJ2-7; D is possibly TRBD2 (5 bases). CDR1 is SEHNR, CDR2 FQNEAQ, per germline (reference sequence). V lost 4 bases and J lost 5, with 9 bases in between. This CDR3 is built from 12 residues. CDR3 amino acids: CASSSGVNEQYF. The CDR3 region has the DNA TGTGCCAGCAGCTCCGGGGTGAACGAGCAGTACTTC.

In its sample, this clonotype was seen a few times. Relative to the germline gene, one junction end is altered; a read error may explain this. The rearrangement uses TRBV7-9 and TRBJ1-4; D is unclear. Germline lookup yields CDR1 SEHNR and CDR2 FQNEAQ (reference sequence). The CDR3 contains 12 residues. DNA for the CDR3: TGTGCCAGCAGCCTAGCGGCGGAGAAACTGTTTTTT. Its translation: CASSLAAEKLFF.

This chain uses TRBV20-1 with TRBJ2-7, with a weak D call TRBD1 (5 bases). Germline lookup yields CDR1 DFQATT and CDR2 SNEGSKA (reference sequence). V lost 5 bases and J lost 3, with 11 bases in between. The CDR3 spans 12 residues. Written as DNA, the CDR3 is TGCAGTGCTCGACAGACAGACTACGAGCAGTACTTC. Translated: CSARQTDYEQYF.

The sample holds a few counts of this clonotype. The rearrangement uses TRBV9 and TRBJ2-3, with D maybe TRBD2 (6 bases). The CDR3 consists of 14 residues. Germline-derived CDR1 and CDR2 are SGDLS and YYNGEE. The V end was cut by 4 bases, the J end by 4 bases, with 13 bases between. The CDR3 DNA sequence: TGTGCCAGCAGCTACACGGGGGACTCAGATACGCAGTATTTT. This encodes CASSYTGDSDTQYF.

This clonotype has just a few counts. The DNA of the CDR3 is TGTGCCAGCAGCTTTGGGTTCGGACAGTTGGTTTTCCAGTACTTC. Translated: CASSFGFGQLVFQYF. The V call is TRBV7-2, the J call TRBJ2-5, with a possible D match to TRBD1 (6 bases). The V gene's germline CDR1 is SGHTA and CDR2 FQGNSA. The CDR3 totals 15 residues. Between the trimmed V and J ends, which lost 3 bases and 10 bases, there was a span of 21 bases.

The genes are TRBV5-1 and TRBJ2-3; D may be TRBD1 (6 bases). The germline gives CDR1 SGHRS, CDR2 YFSETQ. Trimming stripped 5 bases from V and 4 bases from J, with 8 bases between. The CDR3 has 12 amino acids. This chain's CDR3 is CASRQGSDTQYF. The CDR3 nucleotides are TGCGCCAGCAGACAGGGCTCAGATACGCAGTATTTT.

The chain has TRBV12-3 or TRBV12-4 and TRBJ2-5; no clear D. CDR3 length equals 12 residues. V shed 6 bases and J shed 4 bases, with 9 bases lying between them. The chain's CDR3 is CASSPVRETQYF. CDR3 DNA: TGTGCCAGCAGCCCGGTCAGAGAGACCCAGTACTTC.

The rearrangement joins TRBV6-1 to TRBJ2-1; 9 nucleotides line up with TRBD2. The CDR3 extends over 15 amino acids. Trimming at V came to 7 bases and at J to 5 bases, leaving 9 bases not matched to a gene. Germline lookup yields CDR1 MNHNS and CDR2 SASEGT. In DNA, the CDR3 is TGTGCCAGCATCTCACTCCAGCGGGGGGACAATGAGCAGTTCTTC. It yields the protein CASISLQRGDNEQFF.